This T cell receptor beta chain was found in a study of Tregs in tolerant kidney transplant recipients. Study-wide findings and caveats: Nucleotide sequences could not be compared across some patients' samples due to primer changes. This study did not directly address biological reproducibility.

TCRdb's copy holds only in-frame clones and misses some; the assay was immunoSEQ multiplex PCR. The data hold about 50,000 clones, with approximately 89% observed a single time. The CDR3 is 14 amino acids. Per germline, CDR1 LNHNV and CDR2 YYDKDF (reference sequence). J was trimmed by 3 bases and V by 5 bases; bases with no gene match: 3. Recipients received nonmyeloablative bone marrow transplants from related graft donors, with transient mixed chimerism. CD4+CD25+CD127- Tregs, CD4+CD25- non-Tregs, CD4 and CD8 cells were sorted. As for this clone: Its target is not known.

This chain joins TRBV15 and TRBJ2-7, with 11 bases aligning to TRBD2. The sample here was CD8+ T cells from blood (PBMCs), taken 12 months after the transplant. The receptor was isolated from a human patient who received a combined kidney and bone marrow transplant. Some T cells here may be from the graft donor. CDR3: CATSATSGDYEQYF. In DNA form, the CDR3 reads TGTGCCACCAGCGCGACTAGCGGGGACTACGAGCAGTACTTC.